This TCR beta chain originates from a study of identical twins. Study findings and constraints: Weaker excess twin sharing was seen among beta out-of-frame sequences.

Worth noting for this clonotype: The antigen remains undetermined.

The CDR3 contains 14 residues. Looked up from germline, CDR1 is KGHSH and CDR2 is LQKENI. V shed 0 bases, J shed 7 bases, and the junction held 4 bases outside the gene matches. TCRdb called the 5' RACE reads again in MiXCR, with one record for every CDR3 protein. The sample lists some 500,000 distinct CDR3 sequences, roughly a fifth occurring once. These data also formed part of another study, on T cells expressing NK-cell markers.

Source material: CD4+ T cells sorted from blood. The clonotype originates from a woman younger than 30 in good health. The chain employs TRBV18 and TRBJ2-7; TRBD1 matches at 9 bases. For the CDR3, the DNA is TGTGCCAGCTCACCACCGACAGGGGGGCGGGAGCAGTACTTC. Protein: CASSPPTGGREQYF.